One sample yielded the 25 T cell receptor beta chains listed below, sequenced in a study of CD8 T cells in Susac syndrome. After extraction with the RNeasy kit, roughly 0.5 to 1 ug of the RNA was reverse transcribed using random hexamers. From the immunoSEQ multiplex PCR reads, TCRdb called clonotypes with MiXCR, one entry per CDR3 protein. The table records roughly 180,000 distinct CDR3 sequences, about 94% of them present only once. What was sequenced was CD4+ T cells from PBMCs. Receptors originate from a human donor in good health.

The rearrangement uses TRBV30 and TRBJ2-5; D call uncertain. V lost 2 bases to trimming and J lost 1 base, with 8 bases between them. Germline V gene lookup returns CDR1 GTSNPN and CDR2 SVGIG (reference sequence). The CDR3 length is 13 residues. The CDR3 DNA reads TGTGCCTGGAGTCTGGACCTCCAAGAGACCCAGTACTTC. This encodes CAWSLDLQETQYF. Full variable domain (missing parts from reference TRBV30 and TRBJ2-5): SQTIHQWPATLVQPVGSPLSLECTVEGTSNPNLYWYRQAAGRGLQLLFYSVGIGQISSEVPQNLSASRPQDRQFILSSKKLLLSDSGFYLCAWSLDLQETQYFGPGTRLLVL.

CDR3 sequence (DNA): TGTGCCAGCAGCCAGAAACAATACAACGGGACAGGTTGTTACATTCAGTACTTC. Amino acids: CASSQKQYNGTGCYIQYF. V gene TRBV3-1 combines with J gene TRBJ2-4; TRBD1 agrees at 8 bases. V dropped 3 bases and J dropped 8; count of bases not matched to a gene: 18. Germline CDR1 and CDR2: LGHDT and YNNKEL (reference sequence). The CDR3 runs to 18 residues.

The V and J genes are TRBV7-9 and TRBJ1-1; possible D gene TRBD1, 5 bases. The CDR3 length is 14 residues. Germline values: CDR1 SEHNR, CDR2 FQNEAQ (reference sequence). V was pared by 4 bases and J by 4 bases, with 13 bases between. CDR3: CASSSPAGVTEAFF. In DNA form, the CDR3 reads TGTGCCAGCAGCTCCCCCGCGGGGGTCACTGAAGCTTTCTTT.

The chain has TRBV20-1 and TRBJ2-3; the D gene could be TRBD1 or TRBD2 (6 bases each). Trimming shortened V by 6 bases and J by 4 bases, and 20 bases separated the two germline ends. This CDR3 region has 15 residues. The germline V gene encodes CDR1 DFQATT and CDR2 SNEGSKA (reference sequence). CDR3 sequence (DNA): TGCAGTGCAACCGAGGGGGGCGGCCCCCCAGATACGCAGTATTTT. Protein product: CSATEGGGPPDTQYF.

The V and J genes are TRBV7-9 and TRBJ2-7; 14 positions match TRBD2. The CDR3 has 14 residues. Germline V gene sequence: CDR1 SEHNR, CDR2 FQNEAQ (reference sequence). The V gene end was trimmed by 5 bases and the J gene end by 3 bases; junction bases not matched to a gene: 0. The CDR3 bases are TGTGCCAGCAGCGGGACTAGCGGGAGCTACGAGCAGTACTTC. It yields the protein CASSGTSGSYEQYF.

The chain couples TRBV15 to TRBJ2-7, with D unclear. CDR3 length: 12 residues. Trimming cost V 5 bases and J 3 bases, with 8 bases left between them. Germline values: CDR1 LNHNV, CDR2 YYDKDF (reference sequence). DNA of the CDR3: TGTGCCACCAGCTACGACCACTACGAGCAGTACTTC. Residues: CATSYDHYEQYF.

The rearrangement joins TRBV6-2 or TRBV6-3 to TRBJ1-1; no firm D call. V shed 2 bases and J shed 1 base, with 8 bases lying between them. This CDR3 contains 14 residues. Germline V lookup: CDR1 MNHEY, CDR2 SVGEGT. CDR3 coding DNA: TGTGCCAGCAGTTACGCATACAGGAACACTGAAGCTTTCTTT. Residues: CASSYAYRNTEAFF.

The chain uses TRBV20-1 and TRBJ2-5; 9 positions match TRBD2. This CDR3 contains 16 residues. V shed 5 bases and J 4 bases; nucleotides not matched to a gene: 14. The V gene's germline CDR1 is DFQATT and CDR2 SNEGSKA (reference sequence). This CDR3 reads CSAGYGGGAVGETQYF. CDR3 coding DNA: TGCAGTGCTGGGTATGGCGGGGGGGCCGTCGGAGAGACCCAGTACTTC.

The V gene is TRBV5-1, the J gene TRBJ2-1; D might be TRBD1 or TRBD2, each matching 5 bases. The germline V gene encodes CDR1 SGHRS and CDR2 YFSETQ. The V end was cut by 2 bases, the J end by 7 bases, with 7 bases between. This CDR3 spans 12 amino acids. CDR3 nucleotides: TGCGCCAGCAGCTTAGGGACGAATGAGCAGTTCTTC. This translates into CASSLGTNEQFF.

The genes are TRBV29-1 and TRBJ1-3; D unclear. Trimming shortened V by 3 bases and J by 4 bases, and 10 bases separated the two germline ends. CDR1 is SQVTM and CDR2 is ANQGSEA in the germline V gene. The CDR3 consists of 13 residues. CDR3 bases: TGCAGCGTTGATGAGGGCCGAGGAAACACCATATATTTT. It codes for CSVDEGRGNTIYF.

This sequence joins TRBV3-1 and TRBJ2-7; D ambiguous. Trimming took off 0 bases at V and 6 bases at J, with 15 bases between the two ends. Germline CDR1 and CDR2: LGHDT and YNNKEL (reference sequence). The CDR3 is 15 residues long. As DNA, the CDR3 is TGTGCCAGCAGCCAAGATCGGTTCGGTCCGGGCGAGCAGTACTTC. Amino acid sequence: CASSQDRFGPGEQYF.

This rearrangement joins TRBV9 to TRBJ1-4; a possible D gene is TRBD1 (6 bases). The CDR3 covers 15 residues. CDR1 and CDR2 (germline): SGDLS, YYNGEE. V lost 3 bases to trimming and J lost 8 bases, with 17 bases between them. The CDR3 sequence: CASSATGHVSEKLFF. CDR3 bases: TGTGCCAGCAGCGCGACAGGACATGTCTCCGAAAAACTGTTTTTT.

V usage is TRBV25-1 and J usage is TRBJ1-5; 8 positions match TRBD1. Germline CDR1 MGHDK, CDR2 SYGVNS. The CDR3 consists of 15 residues. Trimming at V came to 4 bases and at J to 7 bases, leaving 9 bases not matched to a gene. CDR3 nucleotides: TGTGCCAGCAGTGGAGACAGGGGAGGAGGGCAGCCCCAGCATTTT. It specifies CASSGDRGGGQPQHF.

V is TRBV7-2 and J is TRBJ1-5; no reliable D call. With 5 bases removed from V and 6 bases from J, the gap between germline ends came to 11 bases. Germline V gene lookup returns CDR1 SGHTA and CDR2 FQGNSA. The CDR3 loop spans 13 amino acids. The CDR3 DNA sequence: TGTGCCAGCAGCCCAGACAAAGGTCAGCCCCAGCATTTT. Protein product: CASSPDKGQPQHF.

V gene TRBV20-1 combines with J gene TRBJ2-6; TRBD1 agrees at 10 bases. V gave up 3 bases and J gave up 7 bases; unmatched junction bases: 3. Germline CDR1 DFQATT, CDR2 SNEGSKA (reference sequence). The CDR3 covers 14 residues. The CDR3 DNA reads as TGCAGTGCTAGGGGGGACAGGGGAGCCAACGTCCTGACTTTC. The encoded protein is CSARGDRGANVLTF.

V usage is TRBV29-1 and J usage is TRBJ1-6; D perhaps matches TRBD1 (6 bases). In germline, CDR1 is SQVTM, CDR2 ANQGSEA. Trimming removed 7 bases from V and 8 bases from J, with 15 bases in between. This CDR3 region has 13 residues. The CDR3 DNA reads TGCAGCGCCCGGGACAATAACTATTCACCCCTCCACTTT. This codes for CSARDNNYSPLHF.

This chain links TRBV7-9 with TRBJ2-4, with TRBD2 matching 7 bases. CDR3 length: 13 amino acids. Germline-derived CDR1 and CDR2 are SEHNR and FQNEAQ (reference sequence). Trimming took 1 base from V and 8 from J; bases not matched to a gene: 2. The CDR3 DNA is TGTGCCAGCAGCTTAGACGCGGGGGACATTCAGTACTTC. This codes for CASSLDAGDIQYF.

This chain uses TRBV20-1 with TRBJ2-1, with TRBD1 matching 9 bases. Losses at the gene ends were 7 bases for V and 4 bases for J; bases not matched to a gene: 8. Germline loops: CDR1 DFQATT, CDR2 SNEGSKA (reference sequence). The CDR3 sequence is 14 residues long. CDR3 residues: CSVAKDRGYNEQFF. The CDR3 coding sequence is TGCAGTGTTGCAAAGGACAGGGGTTACAATGAGCAGTTCTTC.

V and J are TRBV5-1 and TRBJ2-3; TRBD1 aligns across 7 bases. With V trimmed by 4 bases and J by 1 base, 6 bases remained unmatched. The CDR3 is 15 residues long. CDR1 is SGHRS, CDR2 YFSETQ, per germline. DNA of the CDR3: TGCGCCAGCAGCGACACCGGGACAGGCACAGATACGCAGTATTTT. The encoded protein is CASSDTGTGTDTQYF.

This chain links TRBV3-1 with TRBJ2-2; tentatively, D is TRBD2 (6 bases). Per germline, CDR1 LGHDT and CDR2 YNNKEL (reference sequence). V was pared by 1 base and J by 13 bases, with 13 bases between. The CDR3 length is 13 residues. The CDR3 sequence is CASSQVPGGRLFF. Here the CDR3 DNA reads TGTGCCAGCAGCCAAGTACCCGGGGGAAGGCTGTTTTTT.

The chain employs TRBV20-1 and TRBJ1-2; D not certain. The CDR3 runs to 12 residues. Between the trimmed V and J ends, which lost 7 bases and 7 bases, there was a span of 16 bases. CDR1 is DFQATT, CDR2 SNEGSKA, per germline (reference sequence). This CDR3 is CSGGSPLAGYTF. In DNA, the CDR3 is TGCAGTGGAGGCAGCCCCCTCGCTGGCTACACCTTC.

J is TRBJ1-1 and V is TRBV29-1, with a weak D call TRBD1 (6 bases). Trimming took off 5 bases at V and 3 bases at J, with 13 bases between the two ends. The CDR3 has 13 amino acids. Germline assignment: CDR1 SQVTM and CDR2 ANQGSEA. CDR3 sequence reads: CSVLGGVDTEAFF. DNA of the CDR3: TGCAGCGTTCTTGGGGGCGTGGACACTGAAGCTTTCTTT. The full variable domain, rest sourced from reference TRBV29-1 and TRBJ1-1, is SAVISQKPSRDICQRGTSLTIQCQVDSQVTMMFWYRQQPGQSLTLIATANQGSEATYESGFVIDKFPISRPNLTFSTLTVSNMSPEDSSIYLCSVLGGVDTEAFFGQGTRLTVV.

The rearrangement joins TRBV29-1 to TRBJ2-1; D not resolved. The germline CDR1 and CDR2 sequences are SQVTM and ANQGSEA. V was pared by 0 bases and J by 0 bases, with 12 bases between. The CDR3 runs to 16 residues. Here the CDR3 DNA reads TGCAGCGTTGAAGATCCCGCGACGGGCTCCTACAATGAGCAGTTCTTC. As protein: CSVEDPATGSYNEQFF.

The rearrangement uses TRBV7-3 and TRBJ1-6; unclear D gene. Germline lookup yields CDR1 SGHTA and CDR2 FQGTGA. The CDR3 runs 15 residues. V dropped 5 bases and J dropped 3 bases, with 11 bases sitting between them. CDR3 sequence (DNA): TGTGCCAGCAGCCTGCTGGCAGGCTATAATTCACCCCTCCACTTT. It yields the protein CASSLLAGYNSPLHF.

DNA for the CDR3: TGCGCCAGCAGCTTCTCGAGCAGGGACACTGAAGCTTTCTTT. Translating it yields CASSFSSRDTEAFF. This chain links TRBV5-1 with TRBJ1-1; a possible D gene is TRBD1 (5 bases). V was cut by 2 bases and J by 3 bases, with 11 bases left in between. CDR3 length: 14 amino acids. CDR1 SGHRS and CDR2 YFSETQ come from the germline V gene.